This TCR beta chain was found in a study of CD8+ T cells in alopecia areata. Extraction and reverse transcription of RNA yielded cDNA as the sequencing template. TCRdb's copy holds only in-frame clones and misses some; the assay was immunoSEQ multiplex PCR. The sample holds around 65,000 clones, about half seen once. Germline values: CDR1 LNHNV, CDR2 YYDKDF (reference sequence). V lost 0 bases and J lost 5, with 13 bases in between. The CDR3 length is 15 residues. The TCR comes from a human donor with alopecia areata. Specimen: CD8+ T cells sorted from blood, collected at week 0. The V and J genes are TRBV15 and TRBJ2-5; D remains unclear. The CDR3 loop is CATSRDPRMEETQYF. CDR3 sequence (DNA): TGTGCCACCAGCAGAGACCCGAGAATGGAGGAGACCCAGTACTTC.